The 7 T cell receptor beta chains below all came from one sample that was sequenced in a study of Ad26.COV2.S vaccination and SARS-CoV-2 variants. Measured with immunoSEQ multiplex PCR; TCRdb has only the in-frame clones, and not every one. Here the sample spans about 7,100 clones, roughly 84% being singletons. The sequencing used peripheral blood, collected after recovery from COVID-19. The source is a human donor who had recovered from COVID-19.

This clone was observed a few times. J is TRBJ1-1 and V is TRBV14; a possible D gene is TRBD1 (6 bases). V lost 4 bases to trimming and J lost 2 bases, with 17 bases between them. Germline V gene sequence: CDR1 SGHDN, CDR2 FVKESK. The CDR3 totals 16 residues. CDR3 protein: CASSRRGGRSNTEAFF. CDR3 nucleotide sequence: TGTGCCAGCAGCCGTCGAGGGGGACGTTCCAACACTGAAGCTTTCTTT.

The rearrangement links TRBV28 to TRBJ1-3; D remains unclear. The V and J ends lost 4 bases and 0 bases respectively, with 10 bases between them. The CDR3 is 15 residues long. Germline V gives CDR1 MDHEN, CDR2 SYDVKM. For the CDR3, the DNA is TGTGCCAGCAGTTCATTTAGCAGCTCTGGAAACACCATATATTTT. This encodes CASSSFSSSGNTIYF.

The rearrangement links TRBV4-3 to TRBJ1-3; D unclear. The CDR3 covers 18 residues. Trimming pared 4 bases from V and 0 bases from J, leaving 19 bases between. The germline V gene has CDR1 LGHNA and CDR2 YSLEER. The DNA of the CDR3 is TGCGCCAGCAGCCTCATAACCTCCAGGTTACTCTCTGGAAACACCATATATTTT. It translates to CASSLITSRLLSGNTIYF.

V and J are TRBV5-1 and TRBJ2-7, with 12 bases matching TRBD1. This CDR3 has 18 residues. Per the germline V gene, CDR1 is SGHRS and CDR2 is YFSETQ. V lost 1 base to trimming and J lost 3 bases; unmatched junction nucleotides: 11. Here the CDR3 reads CASSLWTGQGAINYEQYF. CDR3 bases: TGCGCCAGCAGCTTGTGGACGGGACAGGGGGCGATAAACTACGAGCAGTACTTC.

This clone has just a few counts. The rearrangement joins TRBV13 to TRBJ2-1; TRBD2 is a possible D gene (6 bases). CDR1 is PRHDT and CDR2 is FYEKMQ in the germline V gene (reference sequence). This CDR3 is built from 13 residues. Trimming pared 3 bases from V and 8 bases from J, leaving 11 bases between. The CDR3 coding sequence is TGTGCCAGCAGCTTTCGCCCGGGGGATGAGCAGTTCTTC. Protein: CASSFRPGDEQFF.

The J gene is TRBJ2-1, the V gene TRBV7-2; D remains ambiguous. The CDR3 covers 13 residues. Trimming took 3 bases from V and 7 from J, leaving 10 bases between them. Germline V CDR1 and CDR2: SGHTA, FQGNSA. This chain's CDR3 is CASSFAPWNEQFF. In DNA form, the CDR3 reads TGTGCCAGCAGCTTTGCGCCTTGGAATGAGCAGTTCTTC.

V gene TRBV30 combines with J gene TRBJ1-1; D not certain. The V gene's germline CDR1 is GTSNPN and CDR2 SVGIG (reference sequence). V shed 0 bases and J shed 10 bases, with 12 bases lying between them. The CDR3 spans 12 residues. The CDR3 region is CAWSVPRRLAFF. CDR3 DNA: TGTGCCTGGAGTGTTCCCAGGCGGTTAGCTTTCTTT.